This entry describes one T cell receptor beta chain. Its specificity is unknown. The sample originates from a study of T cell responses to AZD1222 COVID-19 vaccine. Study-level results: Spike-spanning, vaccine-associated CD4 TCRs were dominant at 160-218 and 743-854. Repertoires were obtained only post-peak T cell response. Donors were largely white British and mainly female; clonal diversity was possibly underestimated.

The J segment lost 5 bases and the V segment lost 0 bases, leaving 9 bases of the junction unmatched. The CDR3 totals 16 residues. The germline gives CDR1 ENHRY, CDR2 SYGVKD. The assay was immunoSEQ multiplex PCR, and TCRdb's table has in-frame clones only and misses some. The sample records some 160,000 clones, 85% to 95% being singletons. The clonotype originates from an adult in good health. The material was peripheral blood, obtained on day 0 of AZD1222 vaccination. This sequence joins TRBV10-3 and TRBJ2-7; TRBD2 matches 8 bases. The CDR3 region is CAISESTLRGAHEQYF. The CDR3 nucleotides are TGTGCCATCAGTGAGTCGACTTTGCGGGGGGCCCACGAGCAGTACTTC.